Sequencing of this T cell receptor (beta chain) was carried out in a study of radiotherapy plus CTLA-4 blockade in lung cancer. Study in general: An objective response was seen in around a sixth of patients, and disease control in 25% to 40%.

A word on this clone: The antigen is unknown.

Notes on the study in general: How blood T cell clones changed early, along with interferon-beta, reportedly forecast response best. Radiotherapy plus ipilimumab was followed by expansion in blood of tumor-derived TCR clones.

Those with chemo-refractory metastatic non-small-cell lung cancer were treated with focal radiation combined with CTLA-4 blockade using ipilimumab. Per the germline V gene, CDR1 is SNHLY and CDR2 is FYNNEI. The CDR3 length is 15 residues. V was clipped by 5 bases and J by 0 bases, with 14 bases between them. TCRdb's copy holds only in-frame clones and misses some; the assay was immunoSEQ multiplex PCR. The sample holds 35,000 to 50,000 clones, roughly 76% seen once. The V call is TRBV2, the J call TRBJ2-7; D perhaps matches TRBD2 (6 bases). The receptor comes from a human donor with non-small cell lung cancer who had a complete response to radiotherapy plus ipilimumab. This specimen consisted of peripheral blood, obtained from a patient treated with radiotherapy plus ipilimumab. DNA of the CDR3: TGTGCCAGCAGTAGGGGACTCCCCCTCTCCTACGAGCAGTACTTC. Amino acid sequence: CASSRGLPLSYEQYF.